One sample yielded the 20 T cell receptor beta chains listed below, sequenced in a study of blood T cell repertoires in COVID-19. Sequencing used immunoSEQ multiplex PCR; TCRdb keeps in-frame clones, though not all of them. The sample records 120,000 or so clones, 75% to 85% being singletons. Specimen: peripheral blood. Receptors originate from a woman aged 60 to 75 with acute or convalescent COVID-19.

V is TRBV5-1 and J is TRBJ2-2; 9 nucleotides line up with TRBD1. This CDR3 is 15 amino acids long. From germline, CDR1 is SGHRS and CDR2 YFSETQ. V shed 4 bases, J shed 6 bases, and the junction held 7 bases outside the gene matches. CDR3 residues: CASSKQGARPGELFF. As DNA, the CDR3 is TGCGCCAGCAGCAAACAGGGGGCGCGGCCCGGGGAGCTGTTTTTT.

CDR3 sequence reads: CASSSGETGELFF. The CDR3 region has the DNA TGTGCCAGCAGTTCGGGAGAAACCGGGGAGCTGTTTTTT. The chain links TRBV6-2 or TRBV6-3 to TRBJ2-2, with D maybe TRBD2 (6 bases). Trimming pared 4 bases from V and 5 bases from J, leaving 8 bases between. The germline V gene encodes CDR1 MNHEY and CDR2 SVGEGT. This CDR3 contains 13 residues.

V gene TRBV27 combines with J gene TRBJ2-6, with TRBD1 identical over 8 bases. In germline, CDR1 is MNHEY, CDR2 SMNVEV (reference sequence). CDR3 length equals 16 residues. The V segment lost 8 bases and the J segment 2 bases; nucleotides outside the gene matches: 8. The CDR3, as DNA: TGTGCCAGCCTTAGACAGGGGCCCGCTGGGGCCAACGTCCTGACTTTC. Encoded protein: CASLRQGPAGANVLTF.

CDR3 in amino acids: CASSTGQGPATNEKLFF. CDR3 sequence (DNA): TGTGCCAGCAGCACAGGACAGGGGCCTGCAACTAATGAAAAACTGTTTTTT. The rearrangement joins TRBV4-2 to TRBJ1-4; 9 positions match TRBD1. The CDR3 has 17 residues. After removal of 5 bases from V and 0 bases from J, the junction contained 7 bases not matched to a gene. Looked up from germline, CDR1 is LGHNA and CDR2 is YNFKEQ.

The rearrangement uses TRBV28 and TRBJ1-1, with a possible D match to TRBD1 (6 bases). CDR3 length: 14 residues. Looked up from germline, CDR1 is MDHEN and CDR2 is SYDVKM. Deletions cut 5 bases from V and 1 base from J, with 11 bases between. CDR3: CASSGSRGNTEAFF. The CDR3 DNA reads as TGTGCCAGCAGTGGGTCCAGGGGGAACACTGAAGCTTTCTTT.

The rearrangement uses TRBV5-1 and TRBJ1-1; 7 nucleotides align to TRBD1. Per germline, CDR1 SGHRS and CDR2 YFSETQ. With 1 base clipped from V and 1 base from J, the junction kept 7 bases outside the gene matches. The CDR3 has 16 amino acids. The CDR3 region has the DNA TGCGCCAGCAGCTTGCGGGCAGGGGGGCCGAACACTGAAGCTTTCTTT. It encodes CASSLRAGGPNTEAFF.

The genes are TRBV7-2 and TRBJ2-1; 12 bases agree with TRBD2. The V gene's germline CDR1 is SGHTA and CDR2 FQGNSA. CDR3 length: 15 amino acids. V shed 4 bases and J 2 bases; nucleotides not matched to a gene: 0. The CDR3 DNA sequence: TGTGCCAGCAGCTGGACTAGCGGGGCCTACAATGAGCAGTTCTTC. Translating it yields CASSWTSGAYNEQFF.

CDR3 DNA sequence: TGTGCCAGCAGCTTGGGACTAGGCGCTTACCAAGAGACCCAGTACTTC. It codes for CASSLGLGAYQETQYF. V and J are TRBV11-3 and TRBJ2-5, with TRBD2 matching over 8 bases. Germline V gene lookup returns CDR1 SGHNT and CDR2 YENEEA. CDR3 size: 16 residues. With 3 bases clipped from V and 0 bases from J, the junction kept 6 bases outside the gene matches.

The V gene is TRBV12-3 or TRBV12-4, the J gene TRBJ1-2, with a weak D call TRBD1 (5 bases). This CDR3 is built from 13 residues. V was trimmed by 7 bases and J by 13 bases, leaving 22 bases between them. CDR3 loop: CASILGGKPRFTF. The CDR3 nucleotides read TGTGCCAGCATCCTGGGGGGGAAACCCAGGTTCACCTTC.

V usage is TRBV3-1 (or the pseudogene TRBV3-2) and J usage is TRBJ1-5, with D possibly being TRBD1 (5 bases). Looked up from germline, CDR1 is LGHDT and CDR2 is YNNKEL (reference sequence). The CDR3 spans 15 residues. The ends were cut back, 2 bases at V and 0 bases at J, with 8 bases in the middle. DNA of the CDR3: TGTGCCAGCAGCCAAAAAGGGGATAGCAATCAGCCCCAGCATTTT. Protein: CASSQKGDSNQPQHF.

This chain joins TRBV11-3 and TRBJ1-1; 8 nucleotides line up with TRBD1. There are 12 residues in the CDR3. Losses at the gene ends were 5 bases for V and 7 bases for J; bases not matched to a gene: 3. Germline-derived CDR1 and CDR2 are SGHNT and YENEEA. The DNA for the CDR3 is TGTGCCAGCAGCATACAGGGGGGTGAAGCTTTCTTT. It codes for CASSIQGGEAFF.

V and J are TRBV12-3 or TRBV12-4 and TRBJ1-5; 7 bases fit TRBD1. V shed 6 bases and J 5 bases; nucleotides not matched to a gene: 4. The CDR3 runs to 13 residues. CDR3 bases: TGTGCCAGCAGCTACACAGGGGATCAGCCCCAGCATTTT. This sequence encodes CASSYTGDQPQHF.

This clone was seen a handful of times. The genes are TRBV5-1 and TRBJ1-5; tentatively, D is TRBD1 (5 bases). The CDR3 extends over 15 amino acids. The germline V gene encodes CDR1 SGHRS and CDR2 YFSETQ. V was cut by 4 bases and J by 1 base, with 12 bases left in between. The CDR3 region has the DNA TGCGCCAGCAGCGCTTCGGGGGGAAGCAATCAGCCCCAGCATTTT. Amino acid sequence: CASSASGGSNQPQHF.

This chain joins TRBV27 and TRBJ1-5; D may be TRBD1 (6 bases). The CDR3 has 14 residues. CDR1 MNHEY and CDR2 SMNVEV come from the germline V gene (reference sequence). V dropped 6 bases and J dropped 2 bases, with 11 bases sitting between them. The CDR3 bases are TGTGCCAGCAGCCCCCGACAGGGCAATCAGCCCCAGCATTTT. Amino acids: CASSPRQGNQPQHF.

The rearrangement uses TRBV24-1 and TRBJ1-6; 10 nucleotides align to TRBD1. Germline loops: CDR1 KGHDR, CDR2 SFDVKD. There are 15 residues in the CDR3. Trimming at V came to 9 bases and at J to 4 bases, leaving 5 bases not matched to a gene. In DNA, the CDR3 is TGTGCCACCTCACCGGGACAGGGGTATAATTCACCCCTCCACTTT. Its protein product is CATSPGQGYNSPLHF.

The rearrangement links TRBV29-1 to TRBJ2-1, with 8 positions matching TRBD2. Per the germline V gene, CDR1 is SQVTM and CDR2 is ANQGSEA. This CDR3 has 14 residues. V trimming: 2 bases; J trimming: 4 bases; junction bases outside the gene matches: 4. The CDR3 DNA reads as TGCAGCGTTGAACCGGGGGGGCTTTACAATGAGCAGTTCTTC. It translates to CSVEPGGLYNEQFF.

The rearrangement links TRBV6-6 to TRBJ1-2, with TRBD1 matching 10 bases. The CDR3 consists of 18 residues. CDR1 is MNHNY and CDR2 is SVGAGI in the germline V gene (reference sequence). V was clipped by 5 bases and J by 5 bases; unmatched bases: 17. The DNA of the CDR3 is TGTGCCAGCAGTCAGAATCGCGACAGGGGGCCCGGAGTTTATGGCTACACCTTC. It yields the protein CASSQNRDRGPGVYGYTF.

J is TRBJ2-7 and V is TRBV9; 7 bases are shared with TRBD2. Germline values: CDR1 SGDLS, CDR2 YYNGEE. The CDR3 is 15 residues long. V shed 0 bases and J 1 base; nucleotides not matched to a gene: 4. CDR3 sequence: CASSVGASGSYEQYF. The CDR3 DNA reads TGTGCCAGCAGCGTAGGGGCTAGCGGATCCTACGAGCAGTACTTC.

The count of this clone is one. The chain employs TRBV7-9 and TRBJ1-2; a possible D gene is TRBD1 (5 bases). The length of the CDR3 is 12 residues. The V end lost 3 bases, the J end lost 5 bases, and 7 bases lay between the germline ends. Germline values: CDR1 SEHNR, CDR2 FQNEAQ (reference sequence). CDR3 amino acids: CASSLGPYGYTF. CDR3 in DNA: TGTGCCAGCAGCTTGGGGCCTTATGGCTACACCTTC.

The CDR3 here is CASRWTSGGADTQYF. In nucleotides, the CDR3 is TGTGCCAGCAGATGGACTAGCGGGGGGGCAGATACGCAGTATTTT. The rearrangement uses TRBV6-5 and TRBJ2-3; TRBD2 aligns across 15 bases. The germline gives CDR1 MNHEY, CDR2 SVGAGI. The trim removed 6 bases at V and 4 bases at J, leaving 2 bases unmatched. The CDR3 totals 15 residues.